This TCR beta chain was captured in a study of OX40 agonist ivuxolimab in advanced cancers. Overall study context: Participants averaged approximately 65 years of age (range roughly 23 to 79) and were around 83% male.

Some clones are missing from TCRdb's copy, which holds only in-frame ones; the method was immunoSEQ multiplex PCR. The sample has under 100,000 clones; 85% are singletons. This CDR3 is built from 13 residues. Looked up from germline, CDR1 is SGHRS and CDR2 is YFSETQ. J lost 7 bases, V lost 3 bases, and 2 bases had no gene match. The sample here was CD4+ or CD8+ T cells sorted from blood, taken in a trial of the OX40 agonist ivuxolimab. This rearrangement joins TRBV5-1 to TRBJ1-2; 11 bases fit TRBD1. The source is an adult with an advanced solid tumor such as melanoma, head and neck, liver or kidney cancer. CDR3 sequence (DNA): TGCGCCAGCAGCTACGGGACAGGGGGTGGCTACACCTTC. This sequence encodes CASSYGTGGGYTF.